The 29 T cell receptor beta chains below were found in one sample sequenced in a study of blood T cells in healthy people across ages. A second PCR, run for about 7 to 12 cycles, used a sample-barcoded 5' primer plus a J-beta primer mix. One entry per CDR3 protein results from TCRdb running MiXCR on the 5' RACE reads. The sample holds 1 million to 1.2 million distinct CDR3 sequences; less than 45% are singletons and the top ten take over 10%. The sequenced material came from blood. The receptors here all came from a man aged 18 to 29 in good health.

In this sample, this clonotype turned up many times. This rearrangement joins TRBV4-3 to TRBJ2-3; 9 bases fit TRBD2. With V trimmed by 1 base and J by 5 bases, 4 bases remained unmatched. This CDR3 is built from 15 residues. Per the germline V gene, CDR1 is LGHNA and CDR2 is YSLEER. Here the CDR3 reads CASSQASGAVDTQYF. The CDR3 coding sequence is TGCGCCAGCAGCCAAGCTAGCGGGGCGGTAGATACGCAGTATTTT.

Many counts were recorded for this clonotype. The chain joins TRBV9 to TRBJ2-1, with 12 nucleotides matching TRBD2. The CDR3 runs to 15 residues. Germline V gene lookup returns CDR1 SGDLS and CDR2 YYNGEE. Germline trimming cut 0 bases from V and 9 bases from J; bases unmatched to any gene: 4. CDR3 in DNA: TGTGCCAGCAGCGTAGGGGGACTAGCGGGTGGTGAGCAGTTCTTC. Its protein product is CASSVGGLAGGEQFF. The whole variable domain, remainder taken from reference TRBV9 and TRBJ2-1, is DSGVTQTPKHLITATGQRVTLRCSPRSGDLSVYWYQQSLDQGLQFLIQYYNGEERAKGNILERFSAQQFPDLHSELNLSSLELGDSALYFCASSVGGLAGGEQFFGPGTRLTVL.

The chain couples TRBV20-1 to TRBJ1-4; D ambiguous. V lost 2 bases and J 0 bases, leaving 7 bases between the germline ends. The V gene's germline CDR1 is DFQATT and CDR2 SNEGSKA (reference sequence). This CDR3 contains 14 residues. The CDR3 is CSARSSATNEKLFF. The CDR3 bases are TGCAGTGCTAGAAGTTCTGCAACTAATGAAAAACTGTTTTTT.

The chain uses TRBV12-3 or TRBV12-4 and TRBJ2-2; D is ambiguous. CDR3 length: 14 residues. The germline V and J ends were trimmed by 4 bases and 0 bases, with 6 bases remaining between them. The CDR3 bases are TGTGCCAGCAGTTCCACAGCGAACACCGGGGAGCTGTTTTTT. It encodes CASSSTANTGELFF.

This clonotype was counted a few times. The chain uses TRBV20-1 and TRBJ1-1, with TRBD1 matching 9 bases. The CDR3 covers 12 residues. The ends lost 5 bases at V and 6 bases at J; junction bases unmatched: 4. Germline assignment: CDR1 DFQATT and CDR2 SNEGSKA (reference sequence). CDR3 coding DNA: TGCAGTGCTTCACAGGGGGCCGCTGAAGCTTTCTTT. This codes for CSASQGAAEAFF.

This chain uses TRBV2 with TRBJ2-5, with D hard to call. This CDR3 has 14 residues. In germline, CDR1 is SNHLY, CDR2 FYNNEI. Trimming removed 3 bases at V and 4 bases at J, with 12 bases between. In nucleotides, the CDR3 is TGTGCCAGCAGTGAGAGTATGAACCGAGAGACCCAGTACTTC. Encoded protein: CASSESMNRETQYF. Based on the CDR3 plus reference TRBV2 and TRBJ2-5, the full variable domain is EPEVTQTPSHQVTQMGQEVILRCVPISNHLYFYWYRQILGQKVEFLVSFYNNEISEKSEIFDDQFSVERPDGSNFTLKIRSTKLEDSAMYFCASSESMNRETQYFGPGTRLLVL.

The chain links TRBV3-1 to TRBJ2-5, with no clear D. Trimming removed 1 base from V and 2 bases from J, with 14 bases in between. The V gene's germline CDR1 is LGHDT and CDR2 YNNKEL (reference sequence). The CDR3 consists of 16 residues. The CDR3 loop reads CASSQVPVAAQETQYF. The CDR3 DNA is TGTGCCAGCAGCCAAGTTCCAGTGGCAGCTCAAGAGACCCAGTACTTC.

V usage is TRBV7-8 and J usage is TRBJ2-7; TRBD1 aligns across 10 bases. V dropped 4 bases and J dropped 5; count of bases not matched to a gene: 5. Germline V gene lookup returns CDR1 SGHVS and CDR2 FQNEAQ. The CDR3 covers 14 residues. The CDR3 DNA reads as TGTGCCAGCAGCTCGGGACAGGGGAGCCACGAGCAGTACTTC. As protein: CASSSGQGSHEQYF.

The chain employs TRBV28 and TRBJ1-2, with TRBD1 matching 9 bases. This CDR3 has 12 amino acids. Germline trimming cut 7 bases from V and 6 bases from J; bases unmatched to any gene: 3. The V gene's germline CDR1 is MDHEN and CDR2 SYDVKM. In DNA form, the CDR3 reads TGTGCCAGCAAGGGACAGGGTGATGGCTACACCTTC. Protein product: CASKGQGDGYTF.

A few counts support this clonotype. The rearrangement joins TRBV19 to TRBJ2-1; TRBD2 matches 8 bases. V lost 10 bases and J lost 2; bases outside the gene matches: 7. This CDR3 comprises 14 residues. Germline assignment: CDR1 LNHDA and CDR2 SQIVND (reference sequence). CDR3 in DNA: TGTGCCACCGGAGCGGGGGCCACCTACAATGAGCAGTTCTTC. This gives the protein CATGAGATYNEQFF. Full variable domain (outside the CDR3, taken from reference TRBV19 and TRBJ2-1): DGGITQSPKYLFRKEGQNVTLSCEQNLNHDAMYWYRQDPGQGLRLIYYSQIVNDFQKGDIAEGYSVSREKKESFPLTVTSAQKNPTAFYLCATGAGATYNEQFFGPGTRLTVL.

This clonotype has just one count. The chain uses TRBV9 and TRBJ2-7; D is possibly TRBD1 (6 bases). The CDR3 spans 15 residues. V gave up 2 bases and J gave up 0 bases, with 12 bases separating them. Germline-derived CDR1 and CDR2 are SGDLS and YYNGEE. The CDR3: CASSVGTLNSYEQYF. The CDR3, as DNA: TGTGCCAGCAGCGTCGGGACACTCAACTCCTACGAGCAGTACTTC.

This clonotype has more than one count but fewer than ten. V is TRBV29-1 and J is TRBJ2-3; D call uncertain. Trimming took 6 bases from V and 1 from J, leaving 14 bases between them. Germline CDR1 reads SQVTM; CDR2 reads ANQGSEA. This CDR3 region has 14 residues. CDR3: CSVRSAARTDTQYF. The CDR3 region has the DNA TGCAGCGTCCGCTCGGCAGCACGCACAGATACGCAGTATTTT.

The V gene is TRBV11-2, the J gene TRBJ1-5, with TRBD1 as a possible D gene (5 bases). The CDR3 length is 14 residues. The V and J ends lost 5 bases and 7 bases respectively, with 15 bases between them. Per the germline V gene, CDR1 is SGHAT and CDR2 is FQNNGV. DNA for the CDR3: TGTGCCAGCAGCGCGGGACTTAATGGACAGCCCCAGCATTTT. This translates into CASSAGLNGQPQHF. The complete variable domain, with remaining parts taken from reference TRBV11-2 and TRBJ1-5, reads EAGVAQSPRYKIIEKRQSVAFWCNPISGHATLYWYQQILGQGPKLLIQFQNNGVVDDSQLPKDRFSAERLKGVDSTLKIQPAKLEDSAVYLCASSAGLNGQPQHFGDGTRLSIL.

The chain carries TRBV20-1 and TRBJ2-3, with D possibly matching TRBD2 (7 bases). Germline lookup yields CDR1 DFQATT and CDR2 SNEGSKA (reference sequence). CDR3 length equals 16 residues. V lost 2 bases, J lost 2 bases, and 17 bases lay in between. The CDR3 nucleotides read TGCAGTGCTAGATCCGGGGCGGGGGCACACACAGATACGCAGTATTTT. It yields the protein CSARSGAGAHTDTQYF.

This clonotype was counted between two and nine times. The genes are TRBV20-1 and TRBJ1-5, with D perhaps matching TRBD1 (6 bases). The CDR3 is made up of 14 amino acids. V dropped 5 bases and J dropped 0 bases, with 11 bases sitting between them. Germline lookup yields CDR1 DFQATT and CDR2 SNEGSKA (reference sequence). The CDR3 spells CSARRGTSNQPQHF. Here the CDR3 DNA reads TGCAGTGCTCGCAGGGGTACTAGCAATCAGCCCCAGCATTTT.

This rearrangement joins TRBV9 to TRBJ2-3; perhaps TRBD1 as D (5 bases). The V and J ends lost 2 bases and 0 bases respectively, with 7 bases between them. Per the germline V gene, CDR1 is SGDLS and CDR2 is YYNGEE. The CDR3 totals 14 residues. CDR3 DNA sequence: TGTGCCAGCAGCGTCGACAGAAGCACAGATACGCAGTATTTT. This encodes CASSVDRSTDTQYF.

The chain uses TRBV3-1 and TRBJ1-2; D ambiguous. Trimming took 1 base from V and 6 from J, leaving 15 bases between them. Germline V CDR1 and CDR2: LGHDT, YNNKEL (reference sequence). CDR3 length equals 15 residues. This CDR3 reads CASSQVYGRSNGYTF. CDR3 DNA: TGTGCCAGCAGCCAAGTTTACGGCAGGTCGAATGGCTACACCTTC.

This chain links TRBV20-1 with TRBJ2-5, with D maybe TRBD1 (6 bases). This CDR3 is built from 15 residues. Between the trimmed V and J ends, which lost 4 bases and 3 bases, there was a span of 18 bases. Looked up from germline, CDR1 is DFQATT and CDR2 is SNEGSKA (reference sequence). CDR3 bases: TGCAGTGCTATACCCGGACAGAGCCCCGAAGAGACCCAGTACTTC. Translating it yields CSAIPGQSPEETQYF.

The chain carries TRBV5-1 and TRBJ2-3; 9 bases fit TRBD2. Looked up from germline, CDR1 is SGHRS and CDR2 is YFSETQ. The CDR3 has 15 amino acids. The trim removed 4 bases at V and 0 bases at J, leaving 3 bases unmatched. The CDR3 loop reads CASSVAGDSTDTQYF. The CDR3 nucleotides read TGCGCCAGCAGCGTAGCGGGGGACAGCACAGATACGCAGTATTTT.

J is TRBJ2-3 and V is TRBV6-6, with D hard to call. CDR1 and CDR2 from the germline V gene are MNHNY and SVGAGI (reference sequence). The CDR3 sequence is 15 residues long. V dropped 0 bases and J dropped 1 base, with 8 bases sitting between them. CDR3 nucleotide sequence: TGTGCCAGCAGTTACTCGGACGCTGGCACAGATACGCAGTATTTT. It specifies CASSYSDAGTDTQYF.

The chain employs TRBV28 and TRBJ2-7; D is uncertain. This CDR3 spans 13 amino acids. V dropped 2 bases and J dropped 3 bases, with 8 bases sitting between them. CDR1 is MDHEN and CDR2 is SYDVKM in the germline V gene. CDR3: CASSLGTYYEQYF. Written as DNA, the CDR3 is TGTGCCAGCAGTTTAGGCACTTACTACGAGCAGTACTTC.

This clonotype has more than one count but fewer than ten. The rearrangement links TRBV29-1 to TRBJ1-5, with D tentatively TRBD1 (6 bases). In germline, CDR1 is SQVTM, CDR2 ANQGSEA. Trimming cost V 7 bases and J 2 bases, with 12 bases left between them. CDR3 length: 13 residues. The DNA of the CDR3 is TGCAGCGCACAAGGGGGGGGCAATCAGCCCCAGCATTTT. Its translation: CSAQGGGNQPQHF. Supplemented by reference TRBV29-1 and TRBJ1-5, the full variable domain reads SAVISQKPSRDICQRGTSLTIQCQVDSQVTMMFWYRQQPGQSLTLIATANQGSEATYESGFVIDKFPISRPNLTFSTLTVSNMSPEDSSIYLCSAQGGGNQPQHFGDGTRLSIL.

The rearrangement uses TRBV20-1 and TRBJ2-1, with 11 positions matching TRBD1. The junction had 10 bases not matched to a gene; V was cut back by 5 bases and J by 7 bases. This CDR3 has 15 amino acids. Germline V gene lookup returns CDR1 DFQATT and CDR2 SNEGSKA (reference sequence). The CDR3 protein is CSALNGQGAGNEQFF. In nucleotides, the CDR3 is TGCAGTGCTTTGAATGGACAGGGGGCTGGGAATGAGCAGTTCTTC.

The chain joins TRBV5-1 to TRBJ2-7, with 13 bases matching TRBD2. TRBJ2-4 explains the end of the DNA better; the J call may be wrong. The CDR3 totals 18 residues. Per the germline V gene, CDR1 is SGHRS and CDR2 is YFSETQ. CDR3 protein: CASSPRLAGGSSQNIQYF. CDR3 nucleotide sequence: TGCGCCAGCAGCCCCAGACTAGCGGGGGGATCATCCCAAAACATTCAGTACTTC.

This clonotype was found a few times. The J gene is TRBJ2-1, the V gene TRBV2, with a weak D call TRBD1 (6 bases). The CDR3 runs 14 residues. Germline CDR1 SNHLY, CDR2 FYNNEI. V was trimmed by 6 bases and J by 9 bases, leaving 18 bases between them. The CDR3 DNA is TGTGCCAGCAGCCAACGACAGGACTGGAGTGAGCAGTTCTTC. Its translation: CASSQRQDWSEQFF. The full variable domain, rest sourced from reference TRBV2 and TRBJ2-1, is EPEVTQTPSHQVTQMGQEVILRCVPISNHLYFYWYRQILGQKVEFLVSFYNNEISEKSEIFDDQFSVERPDGSNFTLKIRSTKLEDSAMYFCASSQRQDWSEQFFGPGTRLTVL.

This clonotype was observed a handful of times. The J gene is TRBJ1-6, the V gene TRBV10-3; no clear D. The CDR3 runs to 14 residues. V was trimmed by 2 bases and J by 10 bases, leaving 12 bases between them. Germline V lookup: CDR1 ENHRY, CDR2 SYGVKD. The DNA for the CDR3 is TGTGCCATCAGTGAGGGAGGGATCGGCTCACCCCTCCACTTT. It encodes CAISEGGIGSPLHF.

V and J are TRBV15 and TRBJ2-3, with D uncertain. The CDR3 loop spans 14 amino acids. Trimming took 0 bases from V and 2 from J, leaving 6 bases between them. Germline lookup yields CDR1 LNHNV and CDR2 YYDKDF (reference sequence). CDR3: CATSRDLSTDTQYF. CDR3 in DNA: TGTGCCACCAGCAGAGATCTCTCCACAGATACGCAGTATTTT.

The chain is built from TRBV5-5 and TRBJ2-4; D possibly corresponds to TRBD1 (7 bases). Between the trimmed V and J ends, which lost 6 bases and 0 bases, there was a span of 19 bases. In germline, CDR1 is SGHKS, CDR2 YYEKEE (reference sequence). The CDR3 consists of 17 residues. DNA of the CDR3: TGTGCCAGCATCCCGCAACAGGGGAGGCTAGCCAAAAACATTCAGTACTTC. The encoded protein is CASIPQQGRLAKNIQYF. The full variable domain, completed using reference TRBV5-5 and TRBJ2-4, is DAGVTQSPTHLIKTRGQQVTLRCSPISGHKSVSWYQQVLGQGPQFIFQYYEKEERGRGNFPDRFSARQFPNYSSELNVNALLLGDSALYLCASIPQQGRLAKNIQYFGAGTRLSVL.

This clonotype came up many times. The chain joins TRBV7-2 to TRBJ2-5, with a tentative D call TRBD2 (6 bases). V was clipped by 7 bases and J by 4 bases, with 13 bases between them. The CDR3 totals 13 residues. From germline, CDR1 is SGHTA and CDR2 FQGNSA. The CDR3 bases are TGTGCCAGCAATAATAAGGGAGGAGAGACCCAGTACTTC. Translating gives CASNNKGGETQYF.